This entry describes one T cell receptor beta chain. This entry belongs to a study of T cells after yellow fever vaccination. The trim removed 5 bases at V and 2 bases at J, leaving 5 bases unmatched. The germline V gene encodes CDR1 MDHEN and CDR2 SYDVKM. The CDR3 is made up of 15 amino acids. MiXCR, applied by TCRdb to the 5' RACE reads, yields one record per CDR3 protein. Here the sample spans some 290,000 distinct CDR3 sequences, around a tenth being singletons. This specimen was CD4+ T cells sorted from PBMCs, taken 45 days after the yellow fever booster vaccination. The chain joins TRBV28 to TRBJ2-1, with 8 bases aligning to TRBD2. The clonotype originates from a man aged 18 to 29 who received the YFV17D yellow fever vaccine. The CDR3 loop reads CASSLLAVPYNEQFF. The CDR3 DNA sequence: TGTGCCAGCAGTCTACTAGCGGTTCCCTACAATGAGCAGTTCTTC.